This T cell receptor (beta chain) was recovered during a study of blood T cell repertoires in COVID-19. Study overall: Italy, Spain and the United States were the sources of the convalescent and acute COVID-19 samples. Sample material is recorded as cDNA or gDNA derived from T cells, B-cell-depleted T cells, or PBMCs.

This clone has a handful of counts. The data were produced by immunoSEQ multiplex PCR, yet TCRdb's version contains in-frame clones alone and is incomplete. The repertoire holds approximately 350,000 clones, with about 86% as singletons. Germline V gives CDR1 SGHNT, CDR2 YYREEE (reference sequence). Trimming removed 2 bases from V and 1 base from J; junction bases left unmatched: 6. This CDR3 has 16 amino acids. The sample comprised peripheral blood. The chain uses TRBV5-4 and TRBJ1-3; 7 nucleotides agree with TRBD1. The origin of this receptor is a woman aged 55-69 years with COVID-19, enrolled during active disease. The CDR3 sequence is CASSLGQDPSGNTIYF. CDR3 DNA: TGTGCCAGCAGCTTAGGACAGGACCCTTCTGGAAACACCATATATTTT.